These 20 T cell receptor beta chains share one sample of origin, sequenced in a study of graft-versus-host responses after intestinal transplantation. Sequencing was performed with immunoSEQ multiplex PCR; in TCRdb, only in-frame clones are kept and a portion is missing. This sample yields about 12,000 clones, of which 80% to 95% are seen a single time; about 4.2% belongs to the top ten. This material consisted of PBMCs, taken about 1,000 days after intestinal transplantation. These receptors all stem from a human patient who received an intestinal transplant, so some T cells may come from the graft donor.

V gene TRBV2 combines with J gene TRBJ2-3, with TRBD1 identical over 7 bases. The germline V gene encodes CDR1 SNHLY and CDR2 FYNNEI. The junction had 6 bases not matched to a gene; V was cut back by 6 bases and J by 0 bases. CDR3 length: 15 residues. The CDR3 nucleotides are TGTGCCAGCAGCCTCACAGGGGCCAGCACAGATACGCAGTATTTT. Protein: CASSLTGASTDTQYF.

The genes are TRBV29-1 and TRBJ1-2; 10 nucleotides agree with TRBD1. CDR3 size: 13 residues. Germline CDR1 SQVTM, CDR2 ANQGSEA. J gave up 8 bases and V 4 bases, and 7 bases lay outside the gene matches. The CDR3 region is CSVVGDRGWGYTF. The DNA for the CDR3 is TGCAGCGTTGTGGGGGACAGGGGTTGGGGCTACACCTTC.

The chain joins TRBV18 to TRBJ1-5; possible D gene TRBD1, 5 bases. Germline CDR1 is KGHSH and CDR2 is LQKENI. V was clipped by 4 bases and J by 2 bases, with 6 bases between them. The CDR3 is 13 residues long. CDR3 sequence reads: CASSLTGNQPQHF. The CDR3 nucleotides read TGTGCCAGCTCACTGACAGGCAATCAGCCCCAGCATTTT.

V is TRBV18 and J is TRBJ1-1, with D maybe TRBD1 (5 bases). The CDR3 runs 15 residues. Per the germline V gene, CDR1 is KGHSH and CDR2 is LQKENI. The germline V and J ends were trimmed by 3 bases and 1 base, with 12 bases remaining between them. The CDR3: CASSPRTIQNTEAFF. The CDR3 DNA reads TGTGCCAGCTCACCTCGGACAATTCAGAACACTGAAGCTTTCTTT.

The genes are TRBV28 and TRBJ1-4; D not resolved. The CDR3 loop spans 14 amino acids. Looked up from germline, CDR1 is MDHEN and CDR2 is SYDVKM. Trimming stripped 6 bases from V and 8 bases from J, with 16 bases between. DNA of the CDR3: TGTGCCAGCAGGAGGGCACCGACGAGAGAAAAACTGTTTTTT. This gives the protein CASRRAPTREKLFF.

Note on this clone: Relative to the germline gene, one junction end is altered; a read error may explain this. The chain recombines TRBV7-7 with TRBJ2-5; 9 bases are a match to TRBD2. The CDR3 is 15 amino acids. CDR1 SSHAT and CDR2 FNYEAQ come from the germline V gene (reference sequence). The CDR3 DNA sequence: TGTGCTAGCAGCGCTCTAGCGGGGTGGGGTGAGACCCAGTACTTC. Its protein product is CASSALAGWGETQYF.

Only one count was recorded for this clone. The chain joins TRBV5-1 to TRBJ1-1; no firm D call. Trimming removed 1 base from V and 5 bases from J, with 21 bases in between. The CDR3 loop spans 17 amino acids. The germline CDR1 and CDR2 sequences are SGHRS and YFSETQ. The CDR3 region is CASSLKLWLGDETEAFF. Here the CDR3 DNA reads TGCGCCAGCAGCTTGAAGCTCTGGTTGGGAGATGAGACTGAAGCTTTCTTT.

This clone was recorded once. The rearrangement uses TRBV5-1 and TRBJ1-4; D is unresolved. Trimming took 1 base from V and 6 from J, leaving 13 bases between them. CDR3 length: 15 residues. The germline CDR1 and CDR2 sequences are SGHRS and YFSETQ. The CDR3 protein is CASSLMTPRDEKLFF. In DNA, the CDR3 is TGCGCCAGCAGCTTGATGACACCGCGGGATGAAAAACTGTTTTTT.

The chain couples TRBV28 to TRBJ1-2; perhaps TRBD1 as D (5 bases). The V gene's germline CDR1 is MDHEN and CDR2 SYDVKM. Trimming pared 8 bases from V and 4 bases from J, leaving 11 bases between. This CDR3 is built from 12 residues. Written as DNA, the CDR3 is TGTGCCAGCGGGTCGGGGCCCTATGGCTACACCTTC. Protein: CASGSGPYGYTF.

The CDR3 spells CSGTGGNYGYTF. CDR3 DNA: TGCAGCGGGACAGGGGGGAACTATGGCTACACCTTC. V gene TRBV29-1 combines with J gene TRBJ1-2; 10 bases agree with TRBD1. The CDR3 runs 12 residues. J gave up 2 bases and V 7 bases, and 1 base lay outside the gene matches. Germline CDR1 is SQVTM and CDR2 is ANQGSEA.

This chain uses TRBV5-8 with TRBJ1-5, with 8 nucleotides matching TRBD1. Germline CDR1 and CDR2: SGHTS and YDEGEE. The CDR3 is 16 amino acids. The V gene end was trimmed by 4 bases and the J gene end by 4 bases; junction bases not matched to a gene: 10. CDR3 loop: CASSAGGGLGNQPQHF. The DNA for the CDR3 is TGTGCCAGCAGCGCAGGGGGCGGGTTAGGAAATCAGCCCCAGCATTTT.

The rearrangement uses TRBV10-3 and TRBJ2-3; no firm D call. The germline V gene encodes CDR1 ENHRY and CDR2 SYGVKD. The CDR3 length is 13 residues. Trimming left V 4 bases short and J 6 bases short, with 11 bases between. CDR3 bases: TGTGCCATCAGTGGGTCGCTGGACGATACGCAGTATTTT. Residues: CAISGSLDDTQYF.

This chain links TRBV19 with TRBJ1-1; D gene ambiguous. Trimming took off 2 bases at V and 1 base at J, with 14 bases between the two ends. Germline-derived CDR1 and CDR2 are LNHDA and SQIVND (reference sequence). The CDR3 is made up of 16 amino acids. CDR3 DNA sequence: TGTGCCAGTAGTATAATCGGCAGTTCCGGGAACACTGAAGCTTTCTTT. This translates into CASSIIGSSGNTEAFF. Complete variable domain (other parts from reference TRBV19 and TRBJ1-1): DGGITQSPKYLFRKEGQNVTLSCEQNLNHDAMYWYRQDPGQGLRLIYYSQIVNDFQKGDIAEGYSVSREKKESFPLTVTSAQKNPTAFYLCASSIIGSSGNTEAFFGQGTRLTVV.

V usage is TRBV5-1 and J usage is TRBJ1-1, with 10 bases that match TRBD1. V was clipped by 4 bases and J by 10 bases; unmatched bases: 10. The CDR3 is 14 residues long. Germline values: CDR1 SGHRS, CDR2 YFSETQ. In DNA, the CDR3 is TGCGCCAGCAGCGGACAGGGACAGGGGCGTCCAGCTTTCTTT. Residues: CASSGQGQGRPAFF.

The V gene is TRBV6-5, the J gene TRBJ2-7; either TRBD1 or TRBD2 may fit D (5 bases each). V was shortened by 0 bases and J by 7 bases, with 16 bases between the two germline ends. Germline values: CDR1 MNHEY, CDR2 SVGAGI. The CDR3 loop spans 15 amino acids. CDR3 coding DNA: TGTGCCAGCAGTTACTCGTCAGGGCCGGCGGGTGAGCAGTACTTC. Translating gives CASSYSSGPAGEQYF.

The chain carries TRBV6-5 and TRBJ2-1; 8 nucleotides match TRBD2. The CDR3 is made up of 13 amino acids. Germline V lookup: CDR1 MNHEY, CDR2 SVGAGI. V shed 9 bases and J 8 bases; nucleotides not matched to a gene: 9. CDR3 bases: TGTGCCAGTCGGGGGGGACCTATCGATGAGCAGTTCTTC. Translation gives CASRGGPIDEQFF.

V is TRBV5-1 and J is TRBJ2-7; 8 bases fit TRBD2. The CDR3 is 12 residues long. Germline-derived CDR1 and CDR2 are SGHRS and YFSETQ. With 3 bases clipped from V and 6 bases from J, the junction kept 2 bases outside the gene matches. CDR3 amino acids: CASSSRGAEQYF. CDR3 bases: TGCGCCAGCAGCTCGCGGGGGGCCGAGCAGTACTTC.

This chain links TRBV28 with TRBJ1-5; perhaps TRBD1 as D (6 bases). Germline CDR1 MDHEN, CDR2 SYDVKM. There are 16 residues in the CDR3. Trimming shortened V by 4 bases and J by 0 bases, and 13 bases separated the two germline ends. The CDR3 DNA reads as TGTGCCAGCAGTTGGGGGACACCTTATAGCAATCAGCCCCAGCATTTT. This gives the protein CASSWGTPYSNQPQHF.

V gene TRBV6-1 combines with J gene TRBJ2-1; TRBD2 agrees at 9 bases. The CDR3 contains 13 residues. V lost 10 bases, J lost 4 bases, and 5 bases stayed unmatched. Germline V gene lookup returns CDR1 MNHNS and CDR2 SASEGT. The CDR3 nucleotides are TGTGCCACCCTAGCGGGGATGTACAATGAGCAGTTCTTC. This encodes CATLAGMYNEQFF.

This rearrangement joins TRBV18 to TRBJ2-1, with a possible D match to TRBD2 (6 bases). This CDR3 contains 15 residues. Germline CDR1 is KGHSH and CDR2 is LQKENI. Trimming cost V 6 bases and J 2 bases, with 14 bases left between them. CDR3 bases: TGTGCCAGCTCCCCCGGGGGATTCGCCTACAATGAGCAGTTCTTC. Amino acid sequence: CASSPGGFAYNEQFF.